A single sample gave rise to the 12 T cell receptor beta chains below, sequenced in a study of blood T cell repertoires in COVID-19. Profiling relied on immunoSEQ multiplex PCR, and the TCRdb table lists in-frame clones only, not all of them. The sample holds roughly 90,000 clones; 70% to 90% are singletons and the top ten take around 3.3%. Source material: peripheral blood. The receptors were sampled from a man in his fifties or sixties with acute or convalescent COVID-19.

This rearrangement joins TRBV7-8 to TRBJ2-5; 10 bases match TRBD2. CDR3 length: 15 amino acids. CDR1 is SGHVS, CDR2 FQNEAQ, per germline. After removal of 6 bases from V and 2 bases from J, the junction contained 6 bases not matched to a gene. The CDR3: CASRLSGGGQETQYF. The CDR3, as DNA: TGTGCCAGCAGACTGAGCGGGGGGGGGCAAGAGACCCAGTACTTC.

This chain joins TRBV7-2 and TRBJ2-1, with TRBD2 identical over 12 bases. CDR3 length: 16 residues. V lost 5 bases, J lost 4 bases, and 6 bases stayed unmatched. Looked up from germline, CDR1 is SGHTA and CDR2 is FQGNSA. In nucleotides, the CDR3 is TGTGCCAGCAGCACCCTAGCGGGGGGGACGTACAATGAGCAGTTCTTC. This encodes CASSTLAGGTYNEQFF.

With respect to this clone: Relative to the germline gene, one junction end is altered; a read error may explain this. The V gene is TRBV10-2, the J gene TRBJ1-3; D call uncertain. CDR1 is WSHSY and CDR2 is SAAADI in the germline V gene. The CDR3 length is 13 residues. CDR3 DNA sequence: TGCGCCAGCAGTGTAACAGACGGAAGCACCATATATTTT. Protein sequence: CASSVTDGSTIYF.

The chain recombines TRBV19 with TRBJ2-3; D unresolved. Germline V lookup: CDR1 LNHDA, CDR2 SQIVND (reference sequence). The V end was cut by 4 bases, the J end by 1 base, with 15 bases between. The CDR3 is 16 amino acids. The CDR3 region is CASSNRVQAGTDTQYF. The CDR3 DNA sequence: TGTGCCAGTAGTAATCGAGTGCAGGCAGGCACAGATACGCAGTATTTT.

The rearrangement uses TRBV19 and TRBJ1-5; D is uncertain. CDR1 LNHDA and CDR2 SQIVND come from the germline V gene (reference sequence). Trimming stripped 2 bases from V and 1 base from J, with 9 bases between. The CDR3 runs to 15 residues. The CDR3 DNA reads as TGTGCCAGTAGTATAAGCACGCTCAGCAATCAGCCCCAGCATTTT. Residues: CASSISTLSNQPQHF.

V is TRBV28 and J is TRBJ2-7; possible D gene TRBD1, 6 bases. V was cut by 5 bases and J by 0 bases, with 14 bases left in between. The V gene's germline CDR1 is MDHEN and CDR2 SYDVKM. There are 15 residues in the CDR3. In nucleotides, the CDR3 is TGTGCCAGCAGTCCTCAGGGGCGGAGCTCCTACGAGCAGTACTTC. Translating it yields CASSPQGRSSYEQYF.

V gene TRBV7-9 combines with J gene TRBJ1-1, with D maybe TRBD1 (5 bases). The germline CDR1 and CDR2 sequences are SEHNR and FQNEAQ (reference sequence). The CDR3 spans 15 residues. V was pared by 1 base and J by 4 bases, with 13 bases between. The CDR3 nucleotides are TGTGCCAGCAGCTTAGAAGGGGCCAGTGGCACTGAAGCTTTCTTT. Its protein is CASSLEGASGTEAFF.

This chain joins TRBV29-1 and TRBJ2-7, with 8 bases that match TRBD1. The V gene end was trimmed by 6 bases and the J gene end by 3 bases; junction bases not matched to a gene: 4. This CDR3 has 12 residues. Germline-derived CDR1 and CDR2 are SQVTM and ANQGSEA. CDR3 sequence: CSVLGQGYEQYF. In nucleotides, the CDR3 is TGCAGCGTCCTCGGACAGGGCTACGAGCAGTACTTC.

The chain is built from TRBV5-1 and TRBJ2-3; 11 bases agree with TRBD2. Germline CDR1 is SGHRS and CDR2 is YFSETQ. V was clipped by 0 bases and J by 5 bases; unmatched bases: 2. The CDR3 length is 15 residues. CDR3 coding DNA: TGCGCCAGCAGCTTGGCCCTAGCGGGAGGAGATACGCAGTATTTT. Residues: CASSLALAGGDTQYF.

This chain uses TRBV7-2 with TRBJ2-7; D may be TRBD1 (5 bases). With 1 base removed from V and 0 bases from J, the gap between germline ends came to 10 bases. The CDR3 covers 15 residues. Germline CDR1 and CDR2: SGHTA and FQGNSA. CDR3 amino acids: CASSLGVGLSYEQYF. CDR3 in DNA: TGTGCCAGCAGCTTAGGAGTGGGGCTCTCCTACGAGCAGTACTTC.

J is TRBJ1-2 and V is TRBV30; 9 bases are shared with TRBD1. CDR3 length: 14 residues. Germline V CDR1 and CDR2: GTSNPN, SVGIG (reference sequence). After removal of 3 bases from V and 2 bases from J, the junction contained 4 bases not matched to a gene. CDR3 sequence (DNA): TGTGCCTGGAGGTCGGGACAGGGAAACTATGGCTACACCTTC. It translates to CAWRSGQGNYGYTF.

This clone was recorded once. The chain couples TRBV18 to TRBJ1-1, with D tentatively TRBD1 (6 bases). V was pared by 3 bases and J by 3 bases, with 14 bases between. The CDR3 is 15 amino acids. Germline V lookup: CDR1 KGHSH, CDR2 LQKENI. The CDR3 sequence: CASSPIQGLDTEAFF. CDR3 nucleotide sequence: TGTGCCAGCTCACCCATACAGGGTTTGGACACTGAAGCTTTCTTT.